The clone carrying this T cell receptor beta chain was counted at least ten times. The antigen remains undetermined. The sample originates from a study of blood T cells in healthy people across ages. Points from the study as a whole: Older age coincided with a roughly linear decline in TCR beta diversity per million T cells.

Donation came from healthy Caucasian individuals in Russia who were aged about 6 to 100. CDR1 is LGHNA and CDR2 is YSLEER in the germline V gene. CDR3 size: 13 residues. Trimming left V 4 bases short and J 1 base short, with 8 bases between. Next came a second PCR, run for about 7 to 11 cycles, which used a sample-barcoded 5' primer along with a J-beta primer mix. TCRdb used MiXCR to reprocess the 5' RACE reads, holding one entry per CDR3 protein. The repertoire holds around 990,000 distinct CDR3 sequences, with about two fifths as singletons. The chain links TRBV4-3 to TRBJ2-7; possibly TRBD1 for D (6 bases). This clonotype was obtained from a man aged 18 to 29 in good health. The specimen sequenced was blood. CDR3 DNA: TGCGCCAGCAGCCGAACAGGGTCCTACGAGCAGTACTTC. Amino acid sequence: CASSRTGSYEQYF.